This TCR beta chain was sequenced during a study of cytomegalovirus exposure and HLA in healthy donors. Study conclusions and caveats: In vitro work confirmed that a few CMV-associated chains recognize CMV antigens.

Remarks on this clone: The antigen is undetermined.

The CDR3 contains 13 residues. Germline CDR1 is SGHRS and CDR2 is YFSETQ. With 2 bases removed from V and 5 bases from J, the gap between germline ends came to 7 bases. Profiled with immunoSEQ multiplex PCR; TCRdb holds only in-frame clones, not every one. The sample consists of fewer than 200,000 clones, approximately 87% of them appearing once. Among the 90 to 150 subjects of the validation cohort, separate from the approximately 700-subject first cohort, were the donors. The sample consisted of PBMCs. This chain joins TRBV5-1 and TRBJ2-2; TRBD1 is a possible D gene (5 bases). The receptor's source is a woman in her 30s in good health and CMV-seronegative. For the CDR3, the DNA is TGCGCCAGCAGCTTAGACAGAACCGGGGAGCTGTTTTTT. Translated: CASSLDRTGELFF.